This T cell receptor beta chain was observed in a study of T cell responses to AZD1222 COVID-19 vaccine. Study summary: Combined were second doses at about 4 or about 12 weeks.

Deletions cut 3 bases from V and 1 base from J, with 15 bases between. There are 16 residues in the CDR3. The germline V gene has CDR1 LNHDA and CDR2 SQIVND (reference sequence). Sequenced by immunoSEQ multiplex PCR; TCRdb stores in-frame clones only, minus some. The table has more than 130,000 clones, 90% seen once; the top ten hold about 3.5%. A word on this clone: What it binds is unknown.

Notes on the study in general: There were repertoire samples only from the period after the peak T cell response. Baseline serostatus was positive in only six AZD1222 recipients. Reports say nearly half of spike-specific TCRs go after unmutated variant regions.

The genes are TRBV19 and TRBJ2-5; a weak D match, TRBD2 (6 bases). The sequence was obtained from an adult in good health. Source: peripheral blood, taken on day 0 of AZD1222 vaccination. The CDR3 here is CASSIPGGVGQETQYF. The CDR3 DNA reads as TGTGCCAGTAGTATCCCCGGAGGGGTTGGCCAAGAGACCCAGTACTTC. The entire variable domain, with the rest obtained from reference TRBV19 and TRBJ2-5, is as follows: DGGITQSPKYLFRKEGQNVTLSCEQNLNHDAMYWYRQDPGQGLRLIYYSQIVNDFQKGDIAEGYSVSREKKESFPLTVTSAQKNPTAFYLCASSIPGGVGQETQYFGPGTRLLVL.